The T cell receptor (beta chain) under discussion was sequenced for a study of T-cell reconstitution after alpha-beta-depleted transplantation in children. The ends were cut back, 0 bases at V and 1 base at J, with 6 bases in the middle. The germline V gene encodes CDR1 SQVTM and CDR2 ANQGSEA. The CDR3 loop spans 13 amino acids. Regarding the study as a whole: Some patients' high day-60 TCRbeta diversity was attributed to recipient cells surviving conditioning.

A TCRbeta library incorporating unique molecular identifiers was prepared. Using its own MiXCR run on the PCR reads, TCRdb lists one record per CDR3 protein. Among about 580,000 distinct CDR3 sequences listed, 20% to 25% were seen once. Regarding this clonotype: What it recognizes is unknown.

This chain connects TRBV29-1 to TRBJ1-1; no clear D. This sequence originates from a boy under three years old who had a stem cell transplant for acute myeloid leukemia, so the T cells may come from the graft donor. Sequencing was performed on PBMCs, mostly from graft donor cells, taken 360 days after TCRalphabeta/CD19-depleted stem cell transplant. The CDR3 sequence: CSVEDRQNTEAFF. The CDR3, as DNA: TGCAGCGTTGAAGATCGACAGAACACTGAAGCTTTCTTT.